This T cell receptor (beta chain) was identified in a study of human T cells and chemical hapten exposure. Time point reported: patch test 2, 6 weeks after DPC sensitization. Treatment reported: therapeutic diphenylcyclopropenone sensitization with weekly scalp DPC. The CDR3 has 12 amino acids. Germline-derived CDR1 and CDR2 are SGHAT and FQDESV (reference sequence). Trimming left V 6 bases short and J 4 bases short, with 9 bases between. Within the library, unique molecular identifiers were attached to each individual cDNA molecule. TCRdb redid the calling of the RACE reads with MiXCR, one entry per CDR3 protein. The data show nearly 85,000 distinct CDR3 sequences, approximately 10% seen once.

The source material was whole blood, sampled in connection with sensitization to the hapten diphenylcyclopropenone (DPC). The sequence derives from a man aged 18 to 30 with alopecia areata. Some clones in this sample may be carry-over from other donors' samples. The chain combines TRBV11-1 with TRBJ1-1; D remains ambiguous. The CDR3 sequence: CASSRPGTEAFF. The CDR3, as DNA: TGTGCCAGCAGTCGCCCGGGCACTGAAGCTTTCTTT. Using reference TRBV11-1 and TRBJ1-1 for the parts outside the CDR3, the full variable domain is EAEVAQSPRYKITEKSQAVAFWCDPISGHATLYWYRQILGQGPELLVQFQDESVVDDSQLPKDRFSAERLKGVDSTLKIQPAELGDSAMYLCASSRPGTEAFFGQGTRLTVV.